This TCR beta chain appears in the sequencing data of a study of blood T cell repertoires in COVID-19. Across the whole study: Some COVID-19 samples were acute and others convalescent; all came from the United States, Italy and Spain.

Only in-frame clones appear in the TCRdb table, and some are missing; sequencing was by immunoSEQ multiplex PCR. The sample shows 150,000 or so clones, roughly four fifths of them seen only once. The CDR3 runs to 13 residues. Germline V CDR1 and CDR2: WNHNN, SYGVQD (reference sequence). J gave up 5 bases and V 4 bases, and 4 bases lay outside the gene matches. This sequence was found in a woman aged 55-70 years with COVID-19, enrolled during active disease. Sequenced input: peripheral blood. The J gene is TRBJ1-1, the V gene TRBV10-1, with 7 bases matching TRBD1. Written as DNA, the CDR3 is TGCGCCAGCAGTGTTGACAGGGCTACTGAAGCTTTCTTT. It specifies CASSVDRATEAFF.